This TCR beta chain originates from a study of regulatory T cells in long-lasting Graves disease. Study results and caveats: Newly diagnosed Graves' patients had higher TCR diversity than persistent ones.

Trimming removed 1 base at V and 8 bases at J, with 15 bases between. In germline, CDR1 is MGHRA, CDR2 YSYEKL. The CDR3 has 15 residues. This clonotype has more than one count but fewer than ten. Its antigen is still unknown. Time point in this sample: newly diagnosed GD, antithyroid drugs for less than 3 months. PBMC-derived RNA was used for the TCR library. In building TCR beta libraries, iRepertoire HTBI primers were used together with Arm-PCR of CDR3 regions. In TCRdb, the multiplex PCR reads were re-called with MiXCR into one record per CDR3 protein. The sample has about 500,000 distinct CDR3 sequences, roughly 17% seen once. This sample also belongs to another study, concerning T cells in Graves' hyperthyroidism and ophthalmopathy.

The chain uses TRBV4-1 and TRBJ2-1; no firm D call. Sequencing was performed on peripheral blood mononuclear cells (PBMCs), taken at new diagnosis, from a patient treated with antithyroid drugs. This clonotype was obtained from a middle-aged man with Graves disease. CDR3 sequence reads: CASSQGRNQVDEQFF. The CDR3 coding sequence is TGCGCCAGCAGCCAAGGGCGAAACCAGGTCGATGAGCAGTTCTTC.